This entry lists 14 T cell receptor beta chains sequenced from one sample in a study of shared clonotypes between healthy human individuals. Method: immunoSEQ multiplex PCR; TCRdb's copy keeps in-frame clones and lacks some. This table has 150,000 to 200,000 clones, roughly 93% appearing once. The specimen sequenced was naive CD4+ T cells sorted from blood. Subset given: CD45RA+ positively selected. The receptors were sampled from a woman between 25 and 40 years old in good health.

This clone was seen once. The chain combines TRBV18 with TRBJ2-7; 9 nucleotides align to TRBD1. The ends lost 1 base at V and 2 bases at J; junction bases unmatched: 3. The CDR3 has 15 residues. Per the germline V gene, CDR1 is KGHSH and CDR2 is LQKENI. This chain's CDR3 is CASSPQGTGTYEQYF. The CDR3 DNA sequence: TGTGCCAGCTCACCACAAGGGACAGGGACCTACGAGCAGTACTTC.

The chain carries TRBV5-6 and TRBJ1-6, with TRBD1 matching 7 bases. Trimming removed 1 base from V and 8 bases from J; junction bases left unmatched: 3. There are 14 residues in the CDR3. In germline, CDR1 is SGHDT, CDR2 YYEEEE. As DNA, the CDR3 is TGTGCCAGCAGCTTGCGTCAGGGGGATTCACCCCTCCACTTT. Translation gives CASSLRQGDSPLHF. Full variable domain (remainder filled in from reference TRBV5-6 and TRBJ1-6): DAGVTQSPTHLIKTRGQQVTLRCSPKSGHDTVSWYQQALGQGPQFIFQYYEEEERQRGNFPDRFSGHQFPNYSSELNVNALLLGDSALYLCASSLRQGDSPLHFGNGTRLTVT.

The gene calls are TRBV4-1 and TRBJ2-7; D possibly corresponds to TRBD2 (5 bases). CDR3 length equals 15 residues. Trimming stripped 0 bases from V and 5 bases from J, with 14 bases between. Germline values: CDR1 MGHRA, CDR2 YSYEKL. CDR3 in amino acids: CASSQEGGGWNEQYF. The CDR3 region has the DNA TGCGCCAGCAGCCAAGAGGGCGGAGGCTGGAACGAGCAGTACTTC.

This rearrangement joins TRBV5-1 to TRBJ2-7; tentatively, D is TRBD1 (5 bases). Trimming took off 3 bases at V and 7 bases at J, with 14 bases between the two ends. This CDR3 has 13 amino acids. Per germline, CDR1 SGHRS and CDR2 YFSETQ. The DNA of the CDR3 is TGCGCCAGCAGCTCTACAGGCGTATGGGAGCAGTACTTC. Translation: CASSSTGVWEQYF.

This chain connects TRBV6-5 to TRBJ1-5; D is ambiguous. V was clipped by 3 bases and J by 1 base, with 10 bases between them. The CDR3 is 15 residues long. Germline lookup yields CDR1 MNHEY and CDR2 SVGAGI. DNA of the CDR3: TGTGCCAGCAGTTATTCGCGGCAGAGCAATCAGCCCCAGCATTTT. Translation gives CASSYSRQSNQPQHF.

V and J are TRBV14 and TRBJ1-1; a possible D gene is TRBD1 (6 bases). The ends were cut back, 6 bases at V and 1 base at J, with 9 bases in the middle. CDR1 SGHDN and CDR2 FVKESK come from the germline V gene. This CDR3 region has 13 residues. CDR3 DNA sequence: TGTGCCAGCAGTCCCAGGGGGAACACTGAAGCTTTCTTT. Its translation is CASSPRGNTEAFF.

The chain couples TRBV6-5 to TRBJ2-5; D gene uncertain. The J call could be wrong; TRBJ2-7 is a better fit for the DNA end. Looked up from germline, CDR1 is MNHEY and CDR2 is SVGAGI. The CDR3 contains 14 residues. In DNA, the CDR3 is TGTGCCAGCAGTACCAACACCTTCCGCTACGAGCAGTACTTC. Translation gives CASSTNTFRYEQYF.

The count of this clone is one. CDR3 sequence (DNA): TGTGCCAGCAGCCCCGGGACAGGGGACCAAAAACTGTTTTTT. Encoded protein: CASSPGTGDQKLFF. V and J are TRBV9 and TRBJ1-4; TRBD1 matches at 10 bases. Germline CDR1 is SGDLS and CDR2 is YYNGEE. The V gene end was trimmed by 4 bases and the J gene end by 9 bases; junction bases not matched to a gene: 6. The CDR3 runs to 14 residues. The full variable domain, with the rest looked up from reference TRBV9 and TRBJ1-4, is DSGVTQTPKHLITATGQRVTLRCSPRSGDLSVYWYQQSLDQGLQFLIQYYNGEERAKGNILERFSAQQFPDLHSELNLSSLELGDSALYFCASSPGTGDQKLFFGSGTQLSVL.

This chain connects TRBV28 to TRBJ2-2; D is unclear. The CDR3 runs 15 residues. Germline CDR1 reads MDHEN; CDR2 reads SYDVKM. Trimming removed 3 bases from V and 5 bases from J, with 13 bases in between. The CDR3 protein is CASSFSSDFTGELFF. The CDR3 coding sequence is TGTGCCAGCAGTTTTTCCTCTGACTTTACCGGGGAGCTGTTTTTT.

V and J are TRBV30 and TRBJ2-1, with 8 bases matching TRBD2. Germline V gene sequence: CDR1 GTSNPN, CDR2 SVGIG (reference sequence). Germline trimming cut 8 bases from V and 3 bases from J; bases unmatched to any gene: 9. The length of the CDR3 is 14 residues. Here the CDR3 reads CAMPGLGSYNEQFF. The CDR3 DNA reads as TGTGCCATGCCGGGACTAGGTAGCTACAATGAGCAGTTCTTC.

The V call is TRBV20-1, the J call TRBJ2-7; D is ambiguous. CDR3 size: 11 residues. The V end was cut by 3 bases, the J end by 4 bases, with 7 bases between. Germline V gene sequence: CDR1 DFQATT, CDR2 SNEGSKA (reference sequence). Here the CDR3 DNA reads TGCAGTGCTAGTCGCAAATACGAGCAGTACTTC. Translating gives CSASRKYEQYF.

The V and J genes are TRBV30 and TRBJ2-7, with 12 nucleotides matching TRBD1. V gave up 0 bases and J gave up 5 bases; unmatched junction bases: 5. The germline V gene has CDR1 GTSNPN and CDR2 SVGIG (reference sequence). The length of the CDR3 is 15 residues. DNA of the CDR3: TGTGCCTGGAGTGTTGGGACAGGGGGCTGGAACGAGCAGTACTTC. It is translated as CAWSVGTGGWNEQYF.

The rearrangement joins TRBV29-1 to TRBJ2-7; TRBD1 matches 7 bases. The ends lost 3 bases at V and 2 bases at J; junction bases unmatched: 1. The CDR3 spans 12 residues. CDR1 and CDR2 (germline): SQVTM, ANQGSEA. The CDR3 region is CSVDQGAYEQYF. The CDR3 DNA sequence: TGCAGCGTTGACCAGGGGGCCTACGAGCAGTACTTC.

This clone was detected only once. V usage is TRBV5-4 and J usage is TRBJ1-6, with a tentative D call TRBD1 (6 bases). The CDR3 runs 14 residues. Germline loops: CDR1 SGHNT, CDR2 YYREEE (reference sequence). V was shortened by 4 bases and J by 9 bases, with 14 bases between the two germline ends. The CDR3 loop reads CASSPEQGSSPLHF. DNA of the CDR3: TGTGCCAGCAGCCCGGAACAGGGCTCTTCACCCCTCCACTTT.